These 26 T cell receptor beta chains originate from one sample sequenced in a study of blood T cell repertoires in COVID-19. The table came from immunoSEQ multiplex PCR; TCRdb's copy has only in-frame clones and leaves some out. The table lists 350,000 to 500,000 clones, approximately 90% of them singletons. The sample comprised peripheral blood. These receptor sequences come from a man aged 18 to 29 with COVID-19, enrolled during active disease.

The chain employs TRBV21-1 and TRBJ2-7; the table's D call TRBD1 went unverified against the DNA. TRBV21-1 is a recognized pseudogene. This CDR3 has 15 amino acids. The CDR3 nucleotides read TGTGCCAGACGAGGGGGAAGCGGTACGCCCTACGAGCAGTACTTC. This translates into CARRGGSGTPYEQYF.

The chain recombines TRBV11-3 with TRBJ2-7, with D maybe TRBD1 (5 bases). V was pared by 3 bases and J by 4 bases, with 13 bases between. Germline assignment: CDR1 SGHNT and CDR2 YENEEA. This CDR3 has 14 residues. CDR3 in amino acids: CASSFRQKEYEQYF. CDR3 bases: TGTGCCAGCAGCTTTAGACAGAAAGAGTACGAGCAGTACTTC.

The rearrangement joins TRBV19 to TRBJ1-6; 9 bases map to TRBD1. The length of the CDR3 is 12 residues. Trimming removed 5 bases from V and 15 bases from J; junction bases left unmatched: 5. Per germline, CDR1 LNHDA and CDR2 SQIVND (reference sequence). CDR3 sequence: CASSGDRELLHF. The CDR3 bases are TGTGCCAGTAGTGGGGACAGGGAACTCCTCCACTTT.

The rearrangement links TRBV19 to TRBJ2-5, with 11 bases aligning to TRBD2. This CDR3 has 18 residues. Per germline, CDR1 LNHDA and CDR2 SQIVND (reference sequence). The V gene end was trimmed by 1 base and the J gene end by 0 bases; junction bases not matched to a gene: 7. The CDR3 DNA reads as TGTGCCAGTAGTATAGCACTAGCGGGGGCCCTGGACCAAGAGACCCAGTACTTC. This codes for CASSIALAGALDQETQYF.

The chain uses TRBV18 and TRBJ2-5; 10 nucleotides align to TRBD1. The germline CDR1 and CDR2 sequences are KGHSH and LQKENI. The CDR3 is 16 residues long. The junction had 10 bases not matched to a gene; V was cut back by 4 bases and J by 5 bases. The CDR3 coding sequence is TGTGCCAGCTCACTCATTCTTGGGACAGGGGAGGAGACCCAGTACTTC. Protein product: CASSLILGTGEETQYF.

The table lists this clone with a count of one. J is TRBJ2-7 and V is TRBV6-5; 7 nucleotides agree with TRBD1. The CDR3 length is 14 residues. The V segment lost 7 bases and the J segment 2 bases; nucleotides outside the gene matches: 8. Germline V gene data show CDR1 as MNHEY and CDR2 as SVGAGI. The CDR3 DNA follows: TGTGCCAGCACCCAGGACAGGTCCCCCTACGAGCAGTACTTC. Translation gives CASTQDRSPYEQYF.

The J gene is TRBJ2-2, the V gene TRBV7-2; 7 nucleotides agree with TRBD1. CDR1 and CDR2 (germline): SGHTA, FQGNSA. After removal of 6 bases from V and 1 base from J, the junction contained 2 bases not matched to a gene. This CDR3 is 14 amino acids long. The CDR3 DNA reads TGTGCCAGCAGTGGACAGGTGAACACCGGGGAGCTGTTTTTT. Translated, it gives CASSGQVNTGELFF.

As concerns this clone: Other DNA sequences within the sample encode an identical CDR3. This rearrangement joins TRBV11-2 to TRBJ2-7; TRBD1 might be the D (5 bases). With 1 base removed from V and 4 bases from J, the gap between germline ends came to 11 bases. This CDR3 has 14 amino acids. Germline-derived CDR1 and CDR2 are SGHAT and FQNNGV. CDR3 in amino acids: CASSLGQGAYEQYF. CDR3 nucleotide sequence: TGTGCCAGCAGCTTAGGGCAGGGTGCTTACGAGCAGTACTTC. The complete variable domain, with remaining parts taken from reference TRBV11-2 and TRBJ2-7, reads EAGVAQSPRYKIIEKRQSVAFWCNPISGHATLYWYQQILGQGPKLLIQFQNNGVVDDSQLPKDRFSAERLKGVDSTLKIQPAKLEDSAVYLCASSLGQGAYEQYFGPGTRLTVT.

This rearrangement joins TRBV7-8 to TRBJ2-7; 7 bases line up with TRBD1. This CDR3 is 16 amino acids long. V gave up 1 base and J gave up 6 bases; unmatched junction bases: 12. CDR1 is SGHVS, CDR2 FQNEAQ, per germline. CDR3 nucleotides: TGTGCCAGCAGCTTAGGGAACAGGGGCCCTCGTCCCGAGCAGTACTTC. Its translation: CASSLGNRGPRPEQYF. Based on the CDR3 plus reference TRBV7-8 and TRBJ2-7, the full variable domain is GAGVSQSPRYKVAKRGQDVALRCDPISGHVSLFWYQQALGQGPEFLTYFQNEAQLDKSGLPSDRFFAERPEGSVSTLKIQRTQQEDSAVYLCASSLGNRGPRPEQYFGPGTRLTVT.

The rearrangement links TRBV27 to TRBJ2-4, with 8 positions matching TRBD2. The CDR3 has 16 amino acids. Germline V gene data show CDR1 as MNHEY and CDR2 as SMNVEV (reference sequence). J gave up 3 bases and V 0 bases, and 4 bases lay outside the gene matches. CDR3 sequence reads: CASSLSAAGGKNIQYF. In DNA form, the CDR3 reads TGTGCCAGCAGTTTATCGGCGGCGGGAGGCAAAAACATTCAGTACTTC.

This chain links TRBV7-9 with TRBJ1-2; D call uncertain. In germline, CDR1 is SEHNR, CDR2 FQNEAQ (reference sequence). This CDR3 is 14 amino acids long. V was pared by 6 bases and J by 7 bases, with 18 bases between. CDR3 in amino acids: CASSWTGPGGGYTF. CDR3 bases: TGTGCCAGCAGTTGGACGGGTCCTGGAGGTGGCTACACCTTC.

The rearrangement links TRBV11-3 to TRBJ1-3, with a weak D call TRBD1 (6 bases). V gave up 4 bases and J gave up 9 bases, with 10 bases separating them. The V gene's germline CDR1 is SGHNT and CDR2 YENEEA. The CDR3 consists of 12 residues. The DNA for the CDR3 is TGTGCCAGCAGCTCAGGGGCGGTCACCATATATTTT. It codes for CASSSGAVTIYF.

The chain recombines TRBV7-6 with TRBJ1-1; weak D call: TRBD1 (5 bases). The CDR3 totals 16 residues. The V gene's germline CDR1 is SGHVS and CDR2 FNYEAQ. V was cut by 3 bases and J by 7 bases, with 21 bases left in between. CDR3 residues: CASSLRGLEGVYEAFF. The CDR3, as DNA: TGTGCCAGCAGCTTGAGGGGTTTGGAGGGCGTTTATGAAGCTTTCTTT.

The chain is built from TRBV12-5 and TRBJ1-2, with 7 bases matching TRBD1. Trimming removed 6 bases from V and 2 bases from J; junction bases left unmatched: 3. Germline loops: CDR1 LGHNT, CDR2 FRNRAP. The CDR3 totals 13 residues. Here the CDR3 DNA reads TGTGCTAGTGGGTTGACAGGGAACTATGGCTACACCTTC. Translated, it gives CASGLTGNYGYTF.

Notes on this clone: Just one base apart from a much larger clone, this may be a read error. The chain employs TRBV2 and TRBJ2-2; 11 bases are a match to TRBD2. This CDR3 is built from 14 residues. CDR1 is SNHLY, CDR2 FYNNEI, per germline. The V segment lost 6 bases and the J segment 3 bases; nucleotides outside the gene matches: 0. The CDR3 is CASRLAGDTGELFF. The CDR3 nucleotides are TGTGCCAGCAGACTAGCGGGGGACACCGGGGAGCTGTTTTTT.

This clone appeared a single time. V and J are TRBV7-9 and TRBJ2-6; D is uncertain. Germline CDR1 is SEHNR and CDR2 is FQNEAQ (reference sequence). The CDR3 loop spans 15 amino acids. Trimming pared 5 bases from V and 4 bases from J, leaving 12 bases between. The CDR3 DNA reads as TGTGCCAGCAGCCCGCAGACCGGGGGGGCCAACGTCCTGACTTTC. This gives the protein CASSPQTGGANVLTF.

The chain has TRBV9 and TRBJ2-2; 10 nucleotides agree with TRBD2. The V and J ends lost 0 bases and 6 bases, in that order; junction bases with no gene match: 2. CDR1 and CDR2 from the germline V gene are SGDLS and YYNGEE. This CDR3 has 15 amino acids. The CDR3 protein is CASSVVLAGPGELFF. The CDR3 DNA follows: TGTGCCAGCAGCGTAGTACTAGCGGGACCCGGGGAGCTGTTTTTT.

In its sample, this clone was seen once. This specimen includes other DNA sequences encoding the same CDR3. CDR3 bases: TGTGCCAGCAGTCCCGGGTCCTCCTACAATGAGCAGTTCTTC. Encoded protein: CASSPGSSYNEQFF. V gene TRBV27 combines with J gene TRBJ2-1; the D is unclear. This CDR3 region has 14 residues. V was shortened by 5 bases and J by 0 bases, with 8 bases between the two germline ends. The germline CDR1 and CDR2 sequences are MNHEY and SMNVEV (reference sequence).

A single count supports this clone. The CDR3 end shows no conserved phenylalanine or tryptophan, and so a read error is likely. The limits of the CDR3 on the DNA are not certain, so only TCRdb's listed CDR3 is given. V gene TRBV4-1 combines with J gene TRBJ1-2; TRBD1, the table's D call, lacks a check against the DNA. The germline V gene has CDR1 MGHRA and CDR2 YSYEKL. The CDR3 is 13 residues long, counting both termini. The CDR3 loop reads CASSQAPLGTVFI.

The gene calls are TRBV9 and TRBJ2-5; TRBD2 matches 7 bases. The germline V gene has CDR1 SGDLS and CDR2 YYNGEE. The CDR3 runs to 14 residues. Losses at the gene ends were 4 bases for V and 5 bases for J; bases not matched to a gene: 8. The DNA for the CDR3 is TGTGCCAGCAGCCCCGATAGCGGGTTGGAGACCCAGTACTTC. This sequence encodes CASSPDSGLETQYF.

The CDR3 sequence is CASSPRVAGDTGELFF. CDR3 nucleotides: TGTGCCAGCAGCCCCCGGGTAGCGGGGGACACCGGGGAGCTGTTTTTT. The rearrangement joins TRBV5-4 to TRBJ2-2; 9 nucleotides align to TRBD2. The germline V gene has CDR1 SGHNT and CDR2 YYREEE (reference sequence). The CDR3 has 16 residues. The junction had 7 bases not matched to a gene; V was cut back by 4 bases and J by 3 bases.

The rearrangement links TRBV4-1 to TRBJ2-1; 8 nucleotides match TRBD1. After removal of 0 bases from V and 2 bases from J, the junction contained 0 bases not matched to a gene. This CDR3 spans 15 amino acids. Germline V gene lookup returns CDR1 MGHRA and CDR2 YSYEKL. DNA of the CDR3: TGCGCCAGCAGCCAAGAGGACAGGGCCTACAATGAGCAGTTCTTC. It codes for CASSQEDRAYNEQFF.

The chain joins TRBV5-4 to TRBJ2-1; 8 bases line up with TRBD2. Trimming removed 0 bases from V and 6 bases from J; junction bases left unmatched: 5. CDR3 length: 15 residues. From germline, CDR1 is SGHNT and CDR2 YYREEE (reference sequence). The CDR3 DNA reads as TGTGCCAGCAGCTTGGACACTAGCGGACTCAATGAGCAGTTCTTC. Its translation is CASSLDTSGLNEQFF. Full variable domain (missing parts from reference TRBV5-4 and TRBJ2-1): ETGVTQSPTHLIKTRGQQVTLRCSSQSGHNTVSWYQQALGQGPQFIFQYYREEENGRGNFPPRFSGLQFPNYSSELNVNALELDDSALYLCASSLDTSGLNEQFFGPGTRLTVL.

The V and J genes are TRBV6-6 and TRBJ1-6; D may be TRBD1 (5 bases). V was shortened by 6 bases and J by 7 bases, with 13 bases between the two germline ends. Germline V gives CDR1 MNHNY, CDR2 SVGAGI (reference sequence). The CDR3 loop spans 14 amino acids. CDR3 residues: CASSRTPLNSPLHF. CDR3 DNA: TGTGCCAGCAGCCGGACACCTCTCAATTCACCCCTCCACTTT.

V usage is TRBV5-6 and J usage is TRBJ2-3; a possible D gene is TRBD2 (5 bases). CDR3 size: 18 residues. From germline, CDR1 is SGHDT and CDR2 YYEEEE. V was cut by 1 base and J by 4 bases, with 22 bases left in between. The CDR3 loop reads CASSLPYDLRAGADTQYF. The CDR3, as DNA: TGTGCCAGCAGCTTGCCCTACGACTTGAGGGCCGGGGCAGATACGCAGTATTTT.

The J gene is TRBJ1-1, the V gene TRBV14; TRBD1 might be the D (5 bases). V was shortened by 1 base and J by 3 bases, with 21 bases between the two germline ends. The germline V gene encodes CDR1 SGHDN and CDR2 FVKESK. The CDR3 contains 18 residues. The CDR3 here is CASSQVGRTREGHTEAFF. CDR3 DNA sequence: TGTGCCAGCAGCCAAGTGGGCAGAACCCGGGAGGGGCACACTGAAGCTTTCTTT.